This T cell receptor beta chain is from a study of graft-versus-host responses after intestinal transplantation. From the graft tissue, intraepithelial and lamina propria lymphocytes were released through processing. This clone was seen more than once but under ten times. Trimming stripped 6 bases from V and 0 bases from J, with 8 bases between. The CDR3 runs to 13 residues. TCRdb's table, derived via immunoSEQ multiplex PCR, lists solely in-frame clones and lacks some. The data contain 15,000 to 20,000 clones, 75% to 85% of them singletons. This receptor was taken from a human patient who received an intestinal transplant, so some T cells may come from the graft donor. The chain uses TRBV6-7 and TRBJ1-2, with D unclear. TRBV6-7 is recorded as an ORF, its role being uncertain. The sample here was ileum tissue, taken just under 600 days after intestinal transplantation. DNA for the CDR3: TGTGCCAGCAGAAGGCGAGCTAACTATGGCTACACCTTC. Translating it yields CASRRRANYGYTF.